The 20 T cell receptor beta chains in this list originate from one sample, sequenced in a study of PD-1 blockade in classical Hodgkin lymphoma. Time point given: cycle 4 day 1 (C4D1), after 6 weeks of nivolumab. After autologous stem cell transplantation all patients relapsed, and prior brentuximab vedotin exposure differed between cohorts. Produced via immunoSEQ multiplex PCR; TCRdb's table is partial and in-frame only. The data contain tens of thousands of clones, 90% of them seen just once; the ten biggest clones take up 2.5% to 3.5%. The material sequenced was peripheral blood mononuclear cells (PBMCs), taken before the fourth cycle of nivolumab. All receptors come from a human donor with classical Hodgkin lymphoma.

This chain uses TRBV7-9 with TRBJ2-1; D is undetermined. Germline V lookup: CDR1 SEHNR, CDR2 FQNEAQ (reference sequence). This CDR3 has 15 amino acids. The germline V and J ends were trimmed by 4 bases and 0 bases, with 10 bases remaining between them. CDR3 in DNA: TGTGCCAGCAGCTCGTCGCAGGTCTCCTACAATGAGCAGTTCTTC. It specifies CASSSSQVSYNEQFF. The variable domain in full, completed from reference TRBV7-9 and TRBJ2-1, reads DTGVSQNPRHKITKRGQNVTFRCDPISEHNRLYWYRQTLGQGPEFLTYFQNEAQLEKSRLLSDRFSAERPKGSFSTLEIQRTEQGDSAMYLCASSSSQVSYNEQFFGPGTRLTVL.

This chain links TRBV2 with TRBJ2-1; TRBD1 agrees at 8 bases. V shed 7 bases and J 8 bases; nucleotides not matched to a gene: 13. This CDR3 comprises 15 residues. Germline values: CDR1 SNHLY, CDR2 FYNNEI. The CDR3 nucleotides read TGTGCCAGCACCGACGTCCAGGGGGCAAGGGATGAGCAGTTCTTC. Translated, it gives CASTDVQGARDEQFF.

This chain uses TRBV10-2 with TRBJ2-1; possibly TRBD1 for D (6 bases). Between the trimmed V and J ends, which lost 0 bases and 4 bases, there was a span of 7 bases. From germline, CDR1 is WSHSY and CDR2 SAAADI. The CDR3 is made up of 14 amino acids. The CDR3 protein is CASSESDRYNEQFF. The DNA of the CDR3 is TGCGCCAGCAGTGAGTCAGACAGGTACAATGAGCAGTTCTTC.

V usage is TRBV5-4 and J usage is TRBJ1-1; 8 positions agree with TRBD1. This CDR3 region has 17 residues. Per germline, CDR1 SGHNT and CDR2 YYREEE (reference sequence). V gave up 4 bases and J gave up 0 bases; unmatched junction bases: 11. CDR3: CASSLAGGVGMNTEAFF. The CDR3 region has the DNA TGTGCCAGCAGCCTTGCAGGGGGCGTGGGTATGAACACTGAAGCTTTCTTT.

This clone was picked up one time. This chain connects TRBV30 to TRBJ1-5; D remains ambiguous. With 7 bases removed from V and 0 bases from J, the gap between germline ends came to 13 bases. The CDR3 runs 14 residues. Germline V gives CDR1 GTSNPN, CDR2 SVGIG (reference sequence). CDR3 nucleotides: TGTGCCTCATCAATGGGGTATAGCAATCAGCCCCAGCATTTT. Translated: CASSMGYSNQPQHF.

The gene calls are TRBV18 and TRBJ2-5, with D hard to call. Germline V lookup: CDR1 KGHSH, CDR2 LQKENI. This CDR3 has 14 amino acids. With 2 bases removed from V and 8 bases from J, the gap between germline ends came to 15 bases. This chain's CDR3 is CASSPDWQSDTQYF. In nucleotides, the CDR3 is TGTGCCAGCTCACCAGATTGGCAGTCAGACACCCAGTACTTC.

V and J are TRBV5-4 and TRBJ1-1, with 8 positions matching TRBD1. The CDR3 is 14 amino acids. The germline CDR1 and CDR2 sequences are SGHNT and YYREEE (reference sequence). V dropped 4 bases and J dropped 1; count of bases not matched to a gene: 3. CDR3 in amino acids: CASSGDRGNTEAFF. CDR3 bases: TGTGCCAGCAGCGGCGACAGGGGGAACACTGAAGCTTTCTTT.

V and J are TRBV6-6 and TRBJ1-2; 10 bases agree with TRBD1. There are 12 residues in the CDR3. V lost 5 bases to trimming and J lost 7 bases; unmatched junction nucleotides: 1. CDR1 and CDR2 from the germline V gene are MNHNY and SVGAGI (reference sequence). For the CDR3, the DNA is TGTGCCAGCAGTGGGGACAGGGGTGGCTACACCTTC. Translated, it gives CASSGDRGGYTF.

This clone is medium-sized by share. The V call is TRBV4-2, the J call TRBJ2-7, with D possibly matching TRBD2 (6 bases). Germline V gene data show CDR1 as LGHNA and CDR2 as YNFKEQ. The CDR3 extends over 17 amino acids. Trimming removed 3 bases at V and 1 base at J, with 19 bases between. The CDR3 loop reads CASSQEEGLSSSYEQYF. The CDR3 bases are TGTGCCAGCAGCCAGGAGGAGGGACTTTCCTCTTCCTACGAGCAGTACTTC.

The genes are TRBV7-3 and TRBJ2-5; D gene uncertain. Trimming shortened V by 3 bases and J by 6 bases, and 14 bases separated the two germline ends. CDR3 size: 14 residues. Germline values: CDR1 SGHTA, CDR2 FQGTGA. CDR3 sequence: CASSFSRRQQTQYF. Written as DNA, the CDR3 is TGTGCCAGCAGCTTTTCACGGCGGCAACAGACCCAGTACTTC.

The chain carries TRBV6-6 and TRBJ1-1; 8 bases match TRBD1. With V trimmed by 4 bases and J by 1 base, 8 bases remained unmatched. The CDR3 has 16 amino acids. Looked up from germline, CDR1 is MNHNY and CDR2 is SVGAGI (reference sequence). The DNA for the CDR3 is TGTGCCAGCAGTTTCCCCCCAGGGGGCAGGAACACTGAAGCTTTCTTT. This codes for CASSFPPGGRNTEAFF.

V gene TRBV4-3 combines with J gene TRBJ1-2; TRBD1 matches 7 bases. The CDR3 totals 15 residues. Trimming cost V 0 bases and J 4 bases; bases outside gene matches: 5. CDR1 and CDR2 (germline): LGHNA, YSLEER. CDR3 sequence (DNA): TGCGCCAGCAGCCAAGACCTGACAGGGACCTATGGCTACACCTTC. The encoded protein is CASSQDLTGTYGYTF.

Here the CDR3 DNA reads TGCGCCAGCAGCCCCGGACAGGGAGGGACTGAAGCTTTCTTT. This gives the protein CASSPGQGGTEAFF. This chain links TRBV5-1 with TRBJ1-1, with 8 bases aligning to TRBD1. This CDR3 spans 14 amino acids. V was pared by 4 bases and J by 5 bases, with 7 bases of the junction left unmatched. Germline V gives CDR1 SGHRS, CDR2 YFSETQ.

V usage is TRBV19 and J usage is TRBJ2-6; 7 bases map to TRBD1. The CDR3 extends over 17 amino acids. Germline values: CDR1 LNHDA, CDR2 SQIVND (reference sequence). The ends lost 7 bases at V and 4 bases at J; junction bases unmatched: 13. CDR3 nucleotides: TGTGCCAGTACCTCCTACAGGGGAGAGTCAGGGGCCAACGTCCTGACTTTC. Translated: CASTSYRGESGANVLTF.

In its sample, this clone was seen once. V usage is TRBV7-2 and J usage is TRBJ1-1; maybe TRBD1 (6 bases). Per germline, CDR1 SGHTA and CDR2 FQGNSA. V lost 0 bases and J lost 0, with 17 bases in between. The CDR3 consists of 18 residues. DNA for the CDR3: TGTGCCAGCAGCTTAGCGGGGGCGGGTTATCCTATGAACACTGAAGCTTTCTTT. It translates to CASSLAGAGYPMNTEAFF.

This chain links TRBV7-8 with TRBJ2-2, with 10 bases matching TRBD1. Per the germline V gene, CDR1 is SGHVS and CDR2 is FQNEAQ. The CDR3 length is 19 residues. V lost 4 bases and J lost 4; bases outside the gene matches: 15. Here the CDR3 reads CASSSKRRDRGFSTGELFF. The CDR3 DNA reads as TGTGCCAGCAGCTCTAAGCGCCGGGACAGGGGCTTTAGCACCGGGGAGCTGTTTTTT.

The chain carries TRBV7-2 and TRBJ2-1, with 8 bases aligning to TRBD2. The CDR3 totals 15 residues. The junction had 9 bases not matched to a gene; V was cut back by 5 bases and J by 6 bases. Germline CDR1 and CDR2: SGHTA and FQGNSA. CDR3 DNA sequence: TGTGCCAGCAGCCCCGGGACTAGTCTATTCAATGAGCAGTTCTTC. Translating gives CASSPGTSLFNEQFF.

This chain connects TRBV4-2 to TRBJ1-5; TRBD1 matches at 7 bases. Germline V gene sequence: CDR1 LGHNA, CDR2 YNFKEQ. V was pared by 0 bases and J by 4 bases, with 9 bases of the junction left unmatched. This CDR3 has 17 amino acids. CDR3 in DNA: TGTGCCAGCAGCCAAGATAGGGGGCGTGTTTCGAATCAGCCCCAGCATTTT. Translation: CASSQDRGRVSNQPQHF.

The CDR3 DNA sequence: TGTGCCTGGAGGCGACTAGCTTCAGGCGATACGCAGTATTTT. Residues: CAWRRLASGDTQYF. V gene TRBV30 combines with J gene TRBJ2-3, with TRBD2 matching 7 bases. Trimming removed 3 bases from V and 6 bases from J; junction bases left unmatched: 9. Germline V gives CDR1 GTSNPN, CDR2 SVGIG (reference sequence). The CDR3 sequence is 14 residues long.

V gene TRBV5-1 combines with J gene TRBJ2-1; TRBD2 is a possible D gene (5 bases). The germline gives CDR1 SGHRS, CDR2 YFSETQ. V dropped 3 bases and J dropped 4 bases, with 8 bases sitting between them. This CDR3 has 13 amino acids. The CDR3 DNA reads as TGCGCCAGCAGCTACGGGGATTACAATGAGCAGTTCTTC. This sequence encodes CASSYGDYNEQFF. Based on the CDR3 plus reference TRBV5-1 and TRBJ2-1, the full variable domain is KAGVTQTPRYLIKTRGQQVTLSCSPISGHRSVSWYQQTPGQGLQFLFEYFSETQRNKGNFPGRFSGRQFSNSRSEMNVSTLELGDSALYLCASSYGDYNEQFFGPGTRLTVL.